This TCR beta chain is from a study of PD-1 blockade in classical Hodgkin lymphoma. Assay used: immunoSEQ multiplex PCR; TCRdb lists only in-frame clones, some missing. The sample has around 21,000 clones, approximately 80% seen once. Time point indicated: cycle 4 day 1 (C4D1), after about 6 weeks of nivolumab. All patients experienced relapse after autologous stem cell transplantation, and brentuximab vedotin exposure was variable. From thawed PBMCs, CD8+ T cells were isolated by magnetic negative selection. The origin of this receptor is a human donor with classical Hodgkin lymphoma. The material was CD8+ T cells from blood, obtained before the fourth cycle of nivolumab.

The CDR3 sequence: CASSPGTEFNYGYTF. The CDR3 DNA is TGTGCCAGCAGCCCCGGGACAGAGTTTAACTATGGCTACACCTTC. The chain employs TRBV5-4 and TRBJ1-2; 7 nucleotides match TRBD1. CDR3 length: 15 amino acids. Trimming at V came to 4 bases and at J to 1 base, leaving 7 bases not matched to a gene. Germline V CDR1 and CDR2: SGHNT, YYREEE (reference sequence).